The 27 T cell receptor beta chains below come from one sample, sequenced in a study of a mutant IDH1 vaccine in newly diagnosed glioma (dated by TCRdb to the early 2020s). The library was generated by the immunoSEQ multiplex PCR assay. Sourced from immuneACCESS, this table was stored by TCRdb with only in-frame sequences that have V and J called. A share of the clones is absent; for the studies checked, an unresolved V gene accounts for under half, and the remainder has no known explanation. Recorded for this sample are about 44,000 clones; under 95% of them occurred a single time. The top ten clonotypes cover about 3.9% of the sample. Sample time point, as interpreted from the label and publication: week 23, last vaccination. Every vaccine dose consisted of 300 ug of a 20-mer mutant IDH1 peptide in Montanide, administered subcutaneously together with topical imiquimod. These receptors lack a known antigen.

The sample in question was PBMCs, obtained from a glioma patient whose treatment included an IDH1 peptide vaccine. The receptors here all came from a man aged 50-59 years with glioma.

This clone was found once. This rearrangement joins TRBV28 to TRBJ1-6; maybe TRBD1 (5 bases). V lost 2 bases, J lost 8 bases, and 10 bases lay in between. Per the germline V gene, CDR1 is MDHEN and CDR2 is SYDVKM. The CDR3 loop spans 14 amino acids. CDR3 sequence: CASSLRQGHSPLHF. CDR3 DNA: TGTGCCAGCAGTTTAAGGCAGGGCCATTCACCCCTCCACTTT.

The rearrangement uses TRBV28 and TRBJ1-5; D is ambiguous. The CDR3 has 15 residues. The germline CDR1 and CDR2 sequences are MDHEN and SYDVKM. V lost 3 bases to trimming and J lost 4 bases, with 13 bases between them. The CDR3 DNA follows: TGTGCCAGCAGTTTCAAGAGGGTCCCTAATCAGCCCCAGCATTTT. Translation: CASSFKRVPNQPQHF.

The rearrangement links TRBV30 to TRBJ2-7; 10 bases agree with TRBD2. After removal of 2 bases from V and 1 base from J, the junction contained 2 bases not matched to a gene. Germline V gives CDR1 GTSNPN, CDR2 SVGIG (reference sequence). The CDR3 is 14 amino acids. The DNA of the CDR3 is TGTGCCTGGAGTACTAGCGGGACTTCCTACGAGCAGTACTTC. Translating gives CAWSTSGTSYEQYF. Combining the CDR3 with reference TRBV30 and TRBJ2-7 gives the whole variable domain SQTIHQWPATLVQPVGSPLSLECTVEGTSNPNLYWYRQAAGRGLQLLFYSVGIGQISSEVPQNLSASRPQDRQFILSSKKLLLSDSGFYLCAWSTSGTSYEQYFGPGTRLTVT.

The table lists this clone with a count of one. The rearrangement uses TRBV5-3 and TRBJ1-4, with TRBD1 as a possible D gene (5 bases). Being an ORF, TRBV5-3 has a function that is uncertain. The CDR3 contains 16 residues. Trimming stripped 0 bases from V and 9 bases from J, with 18 bases between. The chain's CDR3 is CARSLAWQGCAKKLFF. In DNA, the CDR3 is TGTGCCAGAAGCTTGGCCTGGCAGGGATGTGCTAAAAAACTGTTTTTT.

This sequence joins TRBV28 and TRBJ2-5; D could derive from TRBD1 or TRBD2 (5 bases each). Germline V lookup: CDR1 MDHEN, CDR2 SYDVKM. Between the trimmed V and J ends, which lost 5 bases and 7 bases, there was a span of 17 bases. The length of the CDR3 is 14 residues. CDR3 residues: CASSPGRVGGTQYF. CDR3 coding DNA: TGTGCCAGCAGTCCAGGCCGGGTTGGGGGGACCCAGTACTTC.

The chain carries TRBV4-1 and TRBJ2-5; 11 bases map to TRBD2. Germline V gives CDR1 MGHRA, CDR2 YSYEKL. V shed 4 bases, J shed 0 bases, and the junction held 1 base outside the gene matches. This CDR3 is built from 15 residues. The CDR3 DNA reads as TGCGCCAGCAGCCTTAGCGGGAGGGACCAAGAGACCCAGTACTTC. It translates to CASSLSGRDQETQYF.

The chain links TRBV5-8 to TRBJ2-2, with 8 bases identical to TRBD1. This CDR3 is 15 amino acids long. V lost 5 bases, J lost 2 bases, and 5 bases stayed unmatched. CDR1 is SGHTS, CDR2 YDEGEE, per germline. The CDR3 loop reads CASSRTGTNTGELFF. CDR3 coding DNA: TGTGCCAGCAGTCGGACAGGGACCAACACCGGGGAGCTGTTTTTT.

CDR3 amino acids: CATPIKPYANTGELFF. The CDR3 DNA sequence: TGTGCCACCCCTATCAAACCCTACGCGAACACCGGGGAGCTGTTTTTT. The chain recombines TRBV19 with TRBJ2-2; D gene uncertain. The germline V gene has CDR1 LNHDA and CDR2 SQIVND (reference sequence). The CDR3 covers 16 residues. Trimming took off 10 bases at V and 0 bases at J, with 18 bases between the two ends.

The chain carries TRBV19 and TRBJ1-2; D gene ambiguous. The V end lost 2 bases, the J end lost 4 bases, and 8 bases lay between the germline ends. CDR3 size: 13 residues. Per germline, CDR1 LNHDA and CDR2 SQIVND (reference sequence). The CDR3 loop is CASSITVLYGYTF. Written as DNA, the CDR3 is TGTGCCAGTAGTATAACAGTCCTCTATGGCTACACCTTC.

The chain has TRBV29-1 and TRBJ1-5; D uncertain. Germline loops: CDR1 SQVTM, CDR2 ANQGSEA. The V gene lost 4 bases and the J gene lost 4 bases, with 11 bases spanning the gap. The CDR3 has 13 amino acids. The CDR3 DNA follows: TGCAGCGTTGTAGGCGAGGGTAATCAGCCCCAGCATTTT. Its translation: CSVVGEGNQPQHF.

In the case of this clone: The junction departs from the called germline gene at one end, perhaps through a read error. This chain connects TRBV20-1 to TRBJ1-2; D is perhaps TRBD1 (5 bases). This CDR3 has 11 residues. CDR1 is DFQATT and CDR2 is SNEGSKA in the germline V gene (reference sequence). CDR3 sequence: CSARSKDMRDF. CDR3 DNA: TGCAGTGCTAGATCTAAGGACATGCGGGACTTC.

The genes are TRBV7-2 and TRBJ2-1, with D possibly matching TRBD2 (6 bases). Germline V lookup: CDR1 SGHTA, CDR2 FQGNSA. This CDR3 is 14 amino acids long. Trimming took 1 base from V and 9 from J, leaving 13 bases between them. In DNA, the CDR3 is TGTGCCAGCAGCTTAGGTGGGGGGTCGAGTGAGCAGTTCTTC. It encodes CASSLGGGSSEQFF.

The CDR3 coding sequence is TGCGCCAGCAGCTTGGATTTCCCCGGAGGGGAGCAGTACTTC. Encoded protein: CASSLDFPGGEQYF. The chain employs TRBV5-1 and TRBJ2-7, with a possible D match to TRBD2 (6 bases). There are 14 residues in the CDR3. Germline loops: CDR1 SGHRS, CDR2 YFSETQ. Trimming removed 0 bases from V and 7 bases from J, with 14 bases in between.

The V gene is TRBV4-2, the J gene TRBJ2-5; 9 bases match TRBD2. The CDR3 runs 15 residues. V shed 1 base, J shed 1 base, and the junction held 1 base outside the gene matches. CDR1 is LGHNA, CDR2 YNFKEQ, per germline. CDR3 amino acids: CASSQASGIQETQYF. CDR3 nucleotides: TGTGCCAGCAGCCAAGCTAGCGGGATCCAAGAGACCCAGTACTTC.

The chain couples TRBV9 to TRBJ1-1; TRBD1 aligns across 8 bases. Germline V gene sequence: CDR1 SGDLS, CDR2 YYNGEE. Trimming took 4 bases from V and 1 from J; bases not matched to a gene: 15. The CDR3 has 18 residues. The CDR3 sequence: CASSQSRQGWGENTEAFF. The CDR3 DNA reads as TGTGCCAGCAGCCAAAGCAGACAGGGGTGGGGGGAGAACACTGAAGCTTTCTTT.

The gene calls are TRBV6-5 and TRBJ2-5; 8 bases line up with TRBD1. Trimming cost V 6 bases and J 4 bases; bases outside gene matches: 10. The length of the CDR3 is 15 residues. Germline V CDR1 and CDR2: MNHEY, SVGAGI. CDR3 in DNA: TGTGCCAGCAGCAGAACCAGGGGGCAGATAGAGACCCAGTACTTC. It yields the protein CASSRTRGQIETQYF.

This chain uses TRBV27 with TRBJ1-1; no clear D gene. Looked up from germline, CDR1 is MNHEY and CDR2 is SMNVEV (reference sequence). This CDR3 contains 13 residues. V was trimmed by 5 bases and J by 7 bases, leaving 14 bases between them. CDR3 sequence (DNA): TGTGCCAGCAGTCCGTCCGGCCCCGGTGAAGCTTTCTTT. This encodes CASSPSGPGEAFF.

The V gene is TRBV10-3, the J gene TRBJ1-5; no firm D call. The CDR3 sequence is 15 residues long. Deletions cut 6 bases from V and 0 bases from J, with 12 bases between. CDR1 is ENHRY and CDR2 is SYGVKD in the germline V gene. In DNA, the CDR3 is TGTGCCATCAGGGCAGGACTAGATAGCAATCAGCCCCAGCATTTT. This codes for CAIRAGLDSNQPQHF.

The chain recombines TRBV6-1 with TRBJ2-1; 8 bases fit TRBD1. V shed 6 bases and J 6 bases; nucleotides not matched to a gene: 10. Germline V gene lookup returns CDR1 MNHNS and CDR2 SASEGT. This CDR3 region has 15 residues. Here the CDR3 reads CASRKMTGDSNEQFF. The CDR3 nucleotides read TGTGCCAGCAGGAAAATGACAGGGGACAGCAATGAGCAGTTCTTC.

V is TRBV6-1 and J is TRBJ1-1; D might be TRBD1 (6 bases). The CDR3 has 15 amino acids. The ends were cut back, 2 bases at V and 8 bases at J, with 18 bases in the middle. Germline CDR1 MNHNS, CDR2 SASEGT. The CDR3 reads CASSESWSMRGEAFF. For the CDR3, the DNA is TGTGCCAGCAGTGAATCGTGGAGCATGAGGGGGGAAGCTTTCTTT.

The CDR3 sequence: CASSLASSYEQYF. The CDR3 DNA reads TGTGCCAGCAGCTTAGCCAGTTCCTACGAGCAGTACTTC. The chain is built from TRBV7-9 and TRBJ2-7; D call uncertain. CDR3 size: 13 residues. V lost 0 bases to trimming and J lost 1 base, with 4 bases between them. Germline V gives CDR1 SEHNR, CDR2 FQNEAQ (reference sequence).

The chain has TRBV14 and TRBJ2-5; no definite D call. V shed 6 bases and J shed 1 base, with 9 bases lying between them. Germline V lookup: CDR1 SGHDN, CDR2 FVKESK. This CDR3 region has 13 residues. The CDR3 reads CASRKGLQETQYF. CDR3 coding DNA: TGTGCCAGCAGAAAGGGCCTCCAAGAGACCCAGTACTTC. The full variable domain, completed using reference TRBV14 and TRBJ2-5, is EAGVTQFPSHSVIEKGQTVTLRCDPISGHDNLYWYRRVMGKEIKFLLHFVKESKQDESGMPNNRFLAERTGGTYSTLKVQPAELEDSGVYFCASRKGLQETQYFGPGTRLLVL.

This rearrangement joins TRBV27 to TRBJ1-5; 7 nucleotides align to TRBD1. CDR3 size: 18 residues. Germline V gene lookup returns CDR1 MNHEY and CDR2 SMNVEV (reference sequence). V lost 1 base to trimming and J lost 0 bases; unmatched junction nucleotides: 9. In DNA form, the CDR3 reads TGTGCCAGCAGTTTATATTGGGGGGACAGCCATAGCAATCAGCCCCAGCATTTT. Amino acid sequence: CASSLYWGDSHSNQPQHF.

This rearrangement joins TRBV29-1 to TRBJ1-2, with 7 nucleotides matching TRBD1. With V trimmed by 7 bases and J by 7 bases, 15 bases remained unmatched. Germline V gene sequence: CDR1 SQVTM, CDR2 ANQGSEA. The CDR3 has 14 amino acids. The CDR3 nucleotides are TGCAGCGCCCTACAGGGGAATTCGGAGAGTGGCTACACCTTC. The encoded protein is CSALQGNSESGYTF.

The J gene is TRBJ2-1, the V gene TRBV5-1, with TRBD2 matching over 11 bases. V shed 4 bases and J 7 bases; nucleotides not matched to a gene: 16. CDR3 length: 18 residues. CDR1 is SGHRS, CDR2 YFSETQ, per germline. The CDR3 nucleotides are TGCGCCAGCAGCATAGGACTAGCGGGCCATGATATGAAGAATGAGCAGTTCTTC. It specifies CASSIGLAGHDMKNEQFF.

This sequence joins TRBV21-1 and TRBJ1-2; the table's D call TRBD1 went unverified against the DNA. TRBV21-1 is designated a pseudogene. This CDR3 is built from 17 residues. DNA of the CDR3: TGTGCCAGCAGCAAAGCAAAGAAGGACAGAAGCATCTATGGCTACACCTTC. This translates into CASSKAKKDRSIYGYTF.

This clone was found once. This sequence joins TRBV29-1 and TRBJ2-1, with D possibly TRBD2 on 7 matching bases. Germline CDR1 SQVTM, CDR2 ANQGSEA. This CDR3 region has 15 residues. V lost 7 bases to trimming and J lost 5 bases, with 21 bases between them. The CDR3 loop reads CSGGGPFHSHNEQFF. The CDR3 nucleotides read TGCAGCGGGGGGGGGCCGTTCCATTCCCACAATGAGCAGTTCTTC.